The sequence of this TCR beta chain was determined in a study of CD8 T cell repertoires and HIV-1 epitope variants. Across the whole study: Controls were a CMV, EBV and flu peptide pool, Ebola AY9 negative control, and no-peptide well. An approximately 10-day culture received IL-2, IL-7 and IL-15 on days 3 and 7. Epitopes were three Gag families plus Nef HW9 and YT9.

Produced via immunoSEQ multiplex PCR; TCRdb's table is partial and in-frame only. The sample consists of almost 5,500 clones, more than 65% of them appearing once. For this clone: The antigen remains undetermined.

The CDR3 totals 11 residues. Germline loops: CDR1 MNHNS, CDR2 SASEGT. V dropped 3 bases and J dropped 6 bases, with 6 bases sitting between them. The clonotype was recovered from a male donor with HIV. The material sequenced was cultured CD8+ T cells derived from PBMCs. The chain is built from TRBV6-1 and TRBJ2-7; D not certain. CDR3 sequence reads: CASSDRPEQYF. In DNA form, the CDR3 reads TGTGCCAGCAGTGACAGACCCGAGCAGTACTTC.